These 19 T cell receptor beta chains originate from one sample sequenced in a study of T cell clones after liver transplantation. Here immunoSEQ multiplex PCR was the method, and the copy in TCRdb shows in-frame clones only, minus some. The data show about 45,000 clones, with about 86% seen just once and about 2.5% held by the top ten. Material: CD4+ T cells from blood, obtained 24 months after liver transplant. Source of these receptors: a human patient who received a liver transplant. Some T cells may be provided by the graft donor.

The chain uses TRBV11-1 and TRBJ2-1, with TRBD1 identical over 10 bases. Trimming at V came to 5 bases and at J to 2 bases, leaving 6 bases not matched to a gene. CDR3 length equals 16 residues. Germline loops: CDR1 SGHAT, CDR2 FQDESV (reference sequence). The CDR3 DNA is TGTGCCAGCAGCCAAGGGACAGGGGTCACCTACAATGAGCAGTTCTTC. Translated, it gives CASSQGTGVTYNEQFF.

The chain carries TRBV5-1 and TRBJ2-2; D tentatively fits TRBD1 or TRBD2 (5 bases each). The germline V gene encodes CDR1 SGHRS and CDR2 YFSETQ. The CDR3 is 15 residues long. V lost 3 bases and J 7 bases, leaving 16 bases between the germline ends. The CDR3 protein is CASSSVGAAVGELFF. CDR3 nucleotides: TGCGCCAGCAGCTCCGTCGGGGCCGCGGTCGGGGAGCTGTTTTTT.

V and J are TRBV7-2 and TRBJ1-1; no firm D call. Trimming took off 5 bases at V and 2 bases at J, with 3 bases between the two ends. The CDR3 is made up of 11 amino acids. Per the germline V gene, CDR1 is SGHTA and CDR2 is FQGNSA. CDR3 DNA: TGTGCCAGCAGCGTAAACACTGAAGCTTTCTTT. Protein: CASSVNTEAFF. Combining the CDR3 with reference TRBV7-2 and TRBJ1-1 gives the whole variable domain GAGVSQSPSNKVTEKGKDVELRCDPISGHTALYWYRQSLGQGLEFLIYFQGNSAPDKSGLPSDRFSAERTGGSVSTLTIQRTQQEDSAVYLCASSVNTEAFFGQGTRLTVV.

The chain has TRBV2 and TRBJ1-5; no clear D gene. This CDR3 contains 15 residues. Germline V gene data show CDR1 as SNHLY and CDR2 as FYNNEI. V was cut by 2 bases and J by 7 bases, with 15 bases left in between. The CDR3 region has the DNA TGTGCCAGCAGTGAAAAGGCGCAGATAGCACAGCCCCAGCATTTT. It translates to CASSEKAQIAQPQHF.

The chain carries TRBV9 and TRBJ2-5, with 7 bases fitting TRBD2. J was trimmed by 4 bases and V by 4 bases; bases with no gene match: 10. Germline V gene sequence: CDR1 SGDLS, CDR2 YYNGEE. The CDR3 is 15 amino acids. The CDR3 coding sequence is TGTGCCAGCAGCTTTCGGGCTAGCGGTGGAGAGACCCAGTACTTC. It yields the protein CASSFRASGGETQYF. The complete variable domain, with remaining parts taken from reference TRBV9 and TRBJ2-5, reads DSGVTQTPKHLITATGQRVTLRCSPRSGDLSVYWYQQSLDQGLQFLIQYYNGEERAKGNILERFSAQQFPDLHSELNLSSLELGDSALYFCASSFRASGGETQYFGPGTRLLVL.

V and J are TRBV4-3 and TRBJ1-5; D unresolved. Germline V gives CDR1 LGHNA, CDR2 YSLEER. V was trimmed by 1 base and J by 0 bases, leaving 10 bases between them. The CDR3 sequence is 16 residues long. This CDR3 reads CASSQGGVDSNQPQHF. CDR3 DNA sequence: TGCGCCAGCAGCCAAGGAGGAGTCGATAGCAATCAGCCCCAGCATTTT.

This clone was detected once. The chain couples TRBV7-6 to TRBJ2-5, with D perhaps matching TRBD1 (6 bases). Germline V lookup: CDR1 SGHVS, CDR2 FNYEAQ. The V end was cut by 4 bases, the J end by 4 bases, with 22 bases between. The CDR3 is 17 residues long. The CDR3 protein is CASSSTGTQTLGETQYF. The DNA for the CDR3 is TGTGCCAGCAGCTCTACCGGGACACAAACCCTTGGAGAGACCCAGTACTTC.

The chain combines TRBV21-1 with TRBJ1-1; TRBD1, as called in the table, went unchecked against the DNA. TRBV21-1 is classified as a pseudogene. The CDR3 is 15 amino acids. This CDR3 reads CARNPPAGGGTEAFF. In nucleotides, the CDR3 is TGTGCCAGAAACCCTCCGGCTGGGGGCGGGACTGAAGCTTTCTTT.

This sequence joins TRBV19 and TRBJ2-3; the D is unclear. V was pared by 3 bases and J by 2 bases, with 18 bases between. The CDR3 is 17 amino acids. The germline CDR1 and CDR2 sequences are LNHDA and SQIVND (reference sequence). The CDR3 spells CASSMRGDVGFTDTQYF. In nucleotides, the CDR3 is TGTGCCAGTAGTATGAGAGGAGATGTGGGGTTCACAGATACGCAGTATTTT.

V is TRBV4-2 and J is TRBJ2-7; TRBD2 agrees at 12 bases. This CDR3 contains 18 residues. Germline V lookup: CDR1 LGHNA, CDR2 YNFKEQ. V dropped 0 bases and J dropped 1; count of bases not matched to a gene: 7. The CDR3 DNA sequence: TGTGCCAGCAGCCAAGAATGGGCTGGACTAGCGGGATCCTACGAGCAGTACTTC. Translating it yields CASSQEWAGLAGSYEQYF.

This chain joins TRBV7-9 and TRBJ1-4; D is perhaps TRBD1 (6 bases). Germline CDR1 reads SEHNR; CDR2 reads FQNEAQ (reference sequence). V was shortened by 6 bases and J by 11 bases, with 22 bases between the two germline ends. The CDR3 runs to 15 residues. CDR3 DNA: TGTGCCAGCAGGAGATCCAGGGGCGGCACGGGGAAACTGTTTTTT. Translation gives CASRRSRGGTGKLFF.

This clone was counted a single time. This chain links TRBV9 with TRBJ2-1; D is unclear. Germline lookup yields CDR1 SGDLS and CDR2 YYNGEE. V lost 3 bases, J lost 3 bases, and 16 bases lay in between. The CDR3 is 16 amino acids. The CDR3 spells CASSDYTGNIYNEQFF. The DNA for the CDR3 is TGTGCCAGCAGCGACTACACCGGAAATATCTACAATGAGCAGTTCTTC.

CDR3: CASSFPGPRETEAFF. CDR3 nucleotide sequence: TGTGCCAGCAGTTTTCCTGGTCCCCGGGAGACTGAAGCTTTCTTT. The rearrangement links TRBV25-1 to TRBJ1-1, with D uncertain. Germline assignment: CDR1 MGHDK and CDR2 SYGVNS. CDR3 size: 15 residues. Deletions cut 5 bases from V and 5 bases from J, with 18 bases between.

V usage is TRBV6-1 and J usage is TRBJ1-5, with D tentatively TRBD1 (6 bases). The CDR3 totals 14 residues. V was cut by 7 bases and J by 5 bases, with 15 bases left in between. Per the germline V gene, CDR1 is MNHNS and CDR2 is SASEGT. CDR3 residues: CASNPDRNDQPQHF. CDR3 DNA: TGTGCCAGCAACCCCGACAGGAACGATCAGCCCCAGCATTTT.

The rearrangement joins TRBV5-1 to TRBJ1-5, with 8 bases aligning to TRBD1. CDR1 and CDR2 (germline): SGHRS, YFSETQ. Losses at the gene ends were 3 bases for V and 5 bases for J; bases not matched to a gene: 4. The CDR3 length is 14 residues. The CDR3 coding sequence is TGCGCCAGCAGCTCTGGACAGGGCGATCAGCCCCAGCATTTT. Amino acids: CASSSGQGDQPQHF.

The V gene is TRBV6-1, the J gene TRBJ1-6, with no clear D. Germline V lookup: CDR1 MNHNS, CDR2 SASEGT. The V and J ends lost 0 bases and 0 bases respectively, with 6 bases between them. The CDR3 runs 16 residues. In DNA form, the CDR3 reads TGTGCCAGCAGTGAAGCCTTGAGCTCCTATAATTCACCCCTCCACTTT. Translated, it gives CASSEALSSYNSPLHF.

The CDR3 DNA follows: TGTGCCAGCAGCGTAGGAGCTAGCGGGGGGGACTCAGATACGCAGTATTTT. It is translated as CASSVGASGGDSDTQYF. This chain joins TRBV9 and TRBJ2-3; 12 bases are a match to TRBD2. Per germline, CDR1 SGDLS and CDR2 YYNGEE. The CDR3 runs to 17 residues. Unmatched junction bases numbered 6, after V lost 0 bases and J lost 4 bases.

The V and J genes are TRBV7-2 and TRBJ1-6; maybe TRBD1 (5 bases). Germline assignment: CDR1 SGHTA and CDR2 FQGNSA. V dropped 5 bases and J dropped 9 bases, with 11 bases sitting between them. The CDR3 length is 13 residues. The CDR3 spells CASSPWDPSPLHF. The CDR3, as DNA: TGTGCCAGCAGCCCGTGGGACCCTTCACCCCTCCACTTT.

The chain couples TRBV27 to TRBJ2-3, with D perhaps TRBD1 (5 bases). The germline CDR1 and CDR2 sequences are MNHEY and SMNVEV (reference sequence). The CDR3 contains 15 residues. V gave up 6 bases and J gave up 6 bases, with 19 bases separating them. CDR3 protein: CASRPGLVLLDTQYF. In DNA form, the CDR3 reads TGTGCCAGCAGACCAGGGTTAGTCTTGTTGGATACGCAGTATTTT.